The text below deals with one TCR beta chain. This receptor's antigen is unknown. No qualities accompany the bases; no much larger clone lies one base away. The sample originates from a study of blood T cell repertoires in COVID-19 (dated by TCRdb to 2020 to 2022). Regarding the study in general: The collaborator samples originated in the United States, Italy and Spain and spanned the acute and convalescent phases of COVID-19. The prospective study material was composed of cDNA or gDNA derived from T cells, B-cell-depleted T cells, or PBMCs. The dataset comprised deeply sampled blood TCRbeta repertoires from subjects exposed to, actively infected with, or recovered from COVID-19. The repertoires were released in a freely available public database meant as a resource for research on the immune response to SARS-CoV-2. The samples were drawn from two sources: the first 160 participants of the ongoing ImmuneRACE study, and about 1,300 subjects contributed by 6 global collaborators. Sample metadata almost always included a de-identified subject ID, COVID-19 status, age in years and sex. Where available, HLA class I and class II types were taken from metadata supplied by the sample provider and were not determined by assay-based typing. Summary of the overall study and its limitations: The amount of clinical and demographic metadata varied by source and participant and was provided uncurated.

The CDR3 measures 14 amino acids from cysteine to phenylalanine. Only the CDR3 part of the read is kept: 42 bases, read in frame from the first base. Reading the germline V gene gives CDR1 SGHRS and CDR2 YFSETQ. A distance of 14 bases separates the germline ends of V and J, which lose 4 bases and 4 bases respectively. Participants in the prospective study were enrolled through a virtual design, were aged roughly 18 to 100 years, and lived in 20 to 30 United States geographic areas. To assign participants to cohorts, the prospective study relied on clinical history that participants themselves reported in a screening survey and a study questionnaire. A participant counted as exposed if, within 2 weeks of entering the study, that participant had been in contact with someone who had a PCR-confirmed or clinician-diagnosed COVID-19 case. Mobile phlebotomists in the prospective study collected whole blood, serum and a nasopharyngeal or oropharyngeal swab from every participant. Participants in the prospective study had the option to provide additional blood draws and questionnaires over a roughly 2-month period. Before DNA extraction, blood samples from the prospective study were shipped at room temperature or frozen.

TCRbeta CDR3 regions were amplified from genomic DNA by means of the immunoSEQ Assay, a bias-controlled multiplex PCR. As for the authors' bioinformatics: The number of nucleated cells in each sample was estimated from the amplification of reference gene primers within the assay. Sequence reads were collapsed and filtered to measure the absolute abundance of every unique TCRbeta CDR3 rearrangement. Productive Simpson clonality was computed per sample as the square root of Simpson's diversity index over productive rearrangements. This is the immuneACCESS table as TCRdb keeps it, with only in-frame sequences that have V and J called. A part of the clones is gone; compared with another copy, unresolved V genes explain less than half, and the rest is unexplained. V and J calls and clone size are given by that table; D and trimming were obtained from the DNA. The sample includes 300,000 or so clones, with over 85% observed a single time. The ten largest clones add up to approximately 2.9% of the sample.

The rearrangement joined TRBV5-1 to TRBJ1-1; no D segment can be confidently identified. The receptor was derived from a woman aged 45-65 years who had been exposed to COVID-19. Source material: PBMCs or T cells enriched from blood (not recorded which). The CDR3 reads CASSREGAFTEAFF. In nucleotides, the sequence is TGCGCCAGCAGCAGGGAGGGAGCCTTCACTGAAGCTTTCTTT.